This T cell receptor (beta chain) was documented in a study of T cell responses to AZD1222 COVID-19 vaccine. Findings and caveats of the study: A reported finding is that nearly half of spike-specific TCRs target unmutated variant regions. Clonal diversity was possibly underestimated, and the donors were mostly white British, with more females. Seropositive status at baseline applied to only five to seven AZD1222 recipients.

The repertoire was sequenced with immunoSEQ multiplex PCR; TCRdb's copy has only in-frame clones and lacks some. The sample has over 110,000 clones; about 90% are singletons. Second doses were pooled across both intervals (about 4 or about 12 weeks). CDR1 and CDR2 from the germline V gene are SGHRS and YFSETQ. CDR3 length equals 17 residues. With V trimmed by 4 bases and J by 2 bases, 8 bases remained unmatched. Of note for this clone: Its antigen is undetermined.

The material sequenced was peripheral blood, taken 28 days after the second AZD1222 dose. The clonotype was recovered from an adult who received the AZD1222 COVID-19 vaccine. The chain joins TRBV5-1 to TRBJ1-4; TRBD1 aligns across 10 bases. The CDR3 DNA follows: TGCGCCAGCAGCACCGGGACAGGGGTCGGGACTAATGAAAAACTGTTTTTT. Encoded protein: CASSTGTGVGTNEKLFF. The whole variable domain, filled in from reference TRBV5-1 and TRBJ1-4, reads KAGVTQTPRYLIKTRGQQVTLSCSPISGHRSVSWYQQTPGQGLQFLFEYFSETQRNKGNFPGRFSGRQFSNSRSEMNVSTLELGDSALYLCASSTGTGVGTNEKLFFGSGTQLSVL.